This TCR beta chain was found in a study of T cell repertoires in cytomegalovirus infection. Study as a whole: Recently identified HLA-C-restricted and well-studied HLA-B-restricted CMV epitopes were used. Signatures in public TCR beta sequences pointed to both CMV infection and matching HLA type.

Notes on the study in general: Totalled public TCR beta family frequency picked out people who carried CMV plus the relevant HLA. What dominated the ex vivo response were HLA-C-restricted CMV-specific TCR beta clonotypes.

On this clonotype itself: Its antigen is unknown.

TCRdb itself ran the reads through MiXCR, one entry per CDR3 protein. Altogether 450,000 to 600,000 distinct CDR3 sequences are present, around a third being singletons, with the ten largest covering around a sixth. The CDR3 runs to 15 residues. Germline V gene sequence: CDR1 MNHEY, CDR2 SVGEGT. V was shortened by 2 bases and J by 3 bases, with 11 bases between the two germline ends. The V and J genes are TRBV6-2 or TRBV6-3 and TRBJ2-1; perhaps TRBD1 as D (6 bases). The TCR originated in a human donor in good health (CMV status not recorded). Some clones in this sample may be carry-over from other donors' samples. The specimen was cultured PBMCs, collected from culture after CMV antigen stimulation. In nucleotides, the CDR3 is TGTGCCAGCAGTTACGGGGGCAGCGGCTACAATGAGCAGTTCTTC. It specifies CASSYGGSGYNEQFF.